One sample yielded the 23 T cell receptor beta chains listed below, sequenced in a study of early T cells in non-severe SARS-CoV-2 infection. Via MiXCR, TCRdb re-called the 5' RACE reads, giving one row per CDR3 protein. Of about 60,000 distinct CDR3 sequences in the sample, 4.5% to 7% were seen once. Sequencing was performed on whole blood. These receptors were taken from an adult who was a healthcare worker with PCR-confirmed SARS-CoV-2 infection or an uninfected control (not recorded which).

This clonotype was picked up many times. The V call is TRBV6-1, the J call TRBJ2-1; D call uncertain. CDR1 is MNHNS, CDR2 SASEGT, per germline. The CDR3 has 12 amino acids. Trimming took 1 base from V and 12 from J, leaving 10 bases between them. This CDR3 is CASSEVPSRQFF. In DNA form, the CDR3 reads TGTGCCAGCAGTGAAGTCCCGAGCCGGCAGTTCTTC.

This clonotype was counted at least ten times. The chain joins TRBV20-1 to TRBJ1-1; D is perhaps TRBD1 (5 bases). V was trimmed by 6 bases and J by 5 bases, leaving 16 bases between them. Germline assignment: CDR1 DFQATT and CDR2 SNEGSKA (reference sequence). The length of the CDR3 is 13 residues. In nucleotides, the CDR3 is TGCAGTGCAACCAGGGACTTGGGAACTGAAGCTTTCTTT. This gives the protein CSATRDLGTEAFF.

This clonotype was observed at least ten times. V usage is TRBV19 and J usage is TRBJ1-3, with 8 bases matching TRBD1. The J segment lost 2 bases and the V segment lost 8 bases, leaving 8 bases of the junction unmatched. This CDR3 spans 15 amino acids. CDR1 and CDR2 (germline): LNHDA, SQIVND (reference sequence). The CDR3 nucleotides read TGTGCCAGTCTGGACAGGGTGCGCGCTGGAAACACCATATATTTT. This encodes CASLDRVRAGNTIYF.

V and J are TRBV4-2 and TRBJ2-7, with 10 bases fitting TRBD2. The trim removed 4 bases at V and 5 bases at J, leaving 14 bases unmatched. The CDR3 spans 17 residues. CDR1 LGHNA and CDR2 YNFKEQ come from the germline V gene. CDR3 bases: TGTGCCAGCAGCCTCGGGGGAGTTAGCGGGAGGAGCGACGAGCAGTACTTC. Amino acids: CASSLGGVSGRSDEQYF.

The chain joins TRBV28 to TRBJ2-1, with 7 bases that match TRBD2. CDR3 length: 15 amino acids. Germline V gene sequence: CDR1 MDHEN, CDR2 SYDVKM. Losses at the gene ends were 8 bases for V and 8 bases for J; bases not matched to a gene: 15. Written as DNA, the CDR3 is TGTGCCAGCGGCTTGTGGTCATTCGCGGGGGATGAGCAGTTCTTC. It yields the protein CASGLWSFAGDEQFF.

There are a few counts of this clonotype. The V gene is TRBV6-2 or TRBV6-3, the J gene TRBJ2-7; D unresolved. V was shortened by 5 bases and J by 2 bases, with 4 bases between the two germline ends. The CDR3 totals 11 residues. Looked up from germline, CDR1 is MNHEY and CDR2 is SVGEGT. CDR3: CASSQTYEQYF. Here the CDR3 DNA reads TGTGCCAGCAGTCAGACCTACGAGCAGTACTTC.

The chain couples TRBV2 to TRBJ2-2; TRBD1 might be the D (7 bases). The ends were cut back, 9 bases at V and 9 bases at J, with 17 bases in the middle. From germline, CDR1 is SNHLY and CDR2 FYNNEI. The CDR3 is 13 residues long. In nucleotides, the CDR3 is TGTGCCAGACAGGGGACTGGCCCGCGGGAGCTGTTTTTT. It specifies CARQGTGPRELFF.

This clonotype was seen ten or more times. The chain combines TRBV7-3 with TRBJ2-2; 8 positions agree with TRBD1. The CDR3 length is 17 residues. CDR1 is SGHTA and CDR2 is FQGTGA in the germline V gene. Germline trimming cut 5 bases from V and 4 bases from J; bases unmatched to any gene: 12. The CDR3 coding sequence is TGTGCCAGCAGCCCTATAACCCAGGGGGCGACCACCGGGGAGCTGTTTTTT. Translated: CASSPITQGATTGELFF.

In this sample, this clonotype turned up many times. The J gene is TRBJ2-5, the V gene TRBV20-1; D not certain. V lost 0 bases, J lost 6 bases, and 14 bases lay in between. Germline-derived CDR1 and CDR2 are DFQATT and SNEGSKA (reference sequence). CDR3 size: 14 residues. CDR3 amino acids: CSARERTLPKTQYF. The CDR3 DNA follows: TGCAGTGCTAGAGAGCGGACCTTACCCAAGACCCAGTACTTC.

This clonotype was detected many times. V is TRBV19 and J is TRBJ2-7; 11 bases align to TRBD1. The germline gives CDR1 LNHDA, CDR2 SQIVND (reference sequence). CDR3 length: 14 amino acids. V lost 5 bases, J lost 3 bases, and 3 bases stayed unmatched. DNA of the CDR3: TGTGCCAGTAGTCCGGGACAGGGGGGCTACGAGCAGTACTTC. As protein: CASSPGQGGYEQYF.

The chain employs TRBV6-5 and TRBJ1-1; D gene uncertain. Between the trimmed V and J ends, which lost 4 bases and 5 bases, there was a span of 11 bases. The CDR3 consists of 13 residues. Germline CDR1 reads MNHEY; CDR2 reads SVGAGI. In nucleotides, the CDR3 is TGTGCCAGCAGTTCCGTGGCGGAAACTGAAGCTTTCTTT. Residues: CASSSVAETEAFF.

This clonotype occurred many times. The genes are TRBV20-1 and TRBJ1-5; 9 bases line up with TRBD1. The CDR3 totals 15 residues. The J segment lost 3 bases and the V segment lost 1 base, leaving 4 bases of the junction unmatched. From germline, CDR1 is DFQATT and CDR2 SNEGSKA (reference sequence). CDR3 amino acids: CSARVGQGLNQPQHF. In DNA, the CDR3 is TGCAGTGCTAGAGTAGGACAGGGGCTCAATCAGCCCCAGCATTTT.

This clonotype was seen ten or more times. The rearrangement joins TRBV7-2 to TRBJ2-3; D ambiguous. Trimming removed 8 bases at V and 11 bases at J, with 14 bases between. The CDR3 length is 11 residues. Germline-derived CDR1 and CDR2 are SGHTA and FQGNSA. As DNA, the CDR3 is TGTGCCAGCGGCATCCCCCATAGGCAGTATTTT. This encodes CASGIPHRQYF.

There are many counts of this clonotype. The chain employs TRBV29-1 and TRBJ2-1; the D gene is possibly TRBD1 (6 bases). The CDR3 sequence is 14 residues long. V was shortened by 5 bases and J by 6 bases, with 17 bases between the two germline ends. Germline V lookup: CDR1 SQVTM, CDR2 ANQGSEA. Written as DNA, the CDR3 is TGCAGCGTTACTGGCAGGGGCATCTCCAATGAGCAGTTCTTC. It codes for CSVTGRGISNEQFF.

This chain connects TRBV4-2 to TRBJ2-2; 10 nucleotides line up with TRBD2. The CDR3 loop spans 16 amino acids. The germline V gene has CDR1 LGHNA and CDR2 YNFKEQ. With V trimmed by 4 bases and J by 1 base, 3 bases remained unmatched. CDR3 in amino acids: CASSPRTSGNTGELFF. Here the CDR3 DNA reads TGTGCCAGCAGCCCCCGGACTAGCGGGAACACCGGGGAGCTGTTTTTT.

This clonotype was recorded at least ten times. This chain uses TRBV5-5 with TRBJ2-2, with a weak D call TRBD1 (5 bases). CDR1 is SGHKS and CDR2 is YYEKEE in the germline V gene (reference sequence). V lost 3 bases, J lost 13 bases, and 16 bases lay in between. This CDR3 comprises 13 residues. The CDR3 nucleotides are TGTGCCAGCAGCTCCGACTGGGGCCAGGCGCTGTTTTTT. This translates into CASSSDWGQALFF.

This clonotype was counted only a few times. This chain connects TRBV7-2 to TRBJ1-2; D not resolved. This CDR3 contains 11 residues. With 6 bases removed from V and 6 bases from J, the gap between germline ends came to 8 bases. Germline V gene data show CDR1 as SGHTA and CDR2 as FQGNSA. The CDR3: CASRGVDGYTF. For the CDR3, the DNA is TGTGCCAGCAGGGGAGTAGATGGCTACACCTTC.

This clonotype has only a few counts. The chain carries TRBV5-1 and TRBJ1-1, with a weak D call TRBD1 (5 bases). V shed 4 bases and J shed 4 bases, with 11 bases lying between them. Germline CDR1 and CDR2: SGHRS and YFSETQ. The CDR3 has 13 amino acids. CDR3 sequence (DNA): TGCGCCAGCAGCCCGGAGGGGTTCACTGAAGCTTTCTTT. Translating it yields CASSPEGFTEAFF.

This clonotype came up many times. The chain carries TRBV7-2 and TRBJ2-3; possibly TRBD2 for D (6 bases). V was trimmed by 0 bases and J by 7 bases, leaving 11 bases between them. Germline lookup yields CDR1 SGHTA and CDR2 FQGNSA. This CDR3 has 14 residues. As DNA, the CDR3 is TGTGCCAGCAGCTTAGCCCTAGCGTGGAATACGCAGTATTTT. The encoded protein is CASSLALAWNTQYF.

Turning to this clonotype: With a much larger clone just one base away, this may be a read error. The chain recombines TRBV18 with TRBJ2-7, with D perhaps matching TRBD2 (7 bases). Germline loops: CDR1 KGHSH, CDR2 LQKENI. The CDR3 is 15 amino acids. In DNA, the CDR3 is TGTGTCAGCTCACCCTCGAGGGGGGGGACCTACGAGCAGTACTTC. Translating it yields CVSSPSRGGTYEQYF. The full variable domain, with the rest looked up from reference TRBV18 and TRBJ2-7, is NAGVMQNPRHLVRRRGQEARLRCSPMKGHSHVYWYRQLPEEGLKFMVYLQKENIIDESGMPKERFSAEFPKEGPSILRIQQVVRGDSAAYFCVSSPSRGGTYEQYFGPGTRLTVT.

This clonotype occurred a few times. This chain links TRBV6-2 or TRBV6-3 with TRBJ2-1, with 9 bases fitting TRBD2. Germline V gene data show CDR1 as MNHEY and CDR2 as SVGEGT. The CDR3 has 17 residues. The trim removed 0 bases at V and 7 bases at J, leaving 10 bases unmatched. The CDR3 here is CASSYSSGAGGRNEQFF. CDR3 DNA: TGTGCCAGCAGTTACTCGAGCGGAGCGGGGGGTAGAAATGAGCAGTTCTTC.

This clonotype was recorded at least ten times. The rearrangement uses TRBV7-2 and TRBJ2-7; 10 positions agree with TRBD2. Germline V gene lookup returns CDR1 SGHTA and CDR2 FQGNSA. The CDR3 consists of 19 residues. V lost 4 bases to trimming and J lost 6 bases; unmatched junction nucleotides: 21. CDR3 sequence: CASSYRTSGPRVIESEQYF. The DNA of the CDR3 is TGTGCCAGCAGCTATAGGACTAGCGGACCTCGTGTTATAGAGAGCGAGCAGTACTTC. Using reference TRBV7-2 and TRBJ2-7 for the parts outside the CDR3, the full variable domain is GAGVSQSPSNKVTEKGKDVELRCDPISGHTALYWYRQSLGQGLEFLIYFQGNSAPDKSGLPSDRFSAERTGGSVSTLTIQRTQQEDSAVYLCASSYRTSGPRVIESEQYFGPGTRLTVT.

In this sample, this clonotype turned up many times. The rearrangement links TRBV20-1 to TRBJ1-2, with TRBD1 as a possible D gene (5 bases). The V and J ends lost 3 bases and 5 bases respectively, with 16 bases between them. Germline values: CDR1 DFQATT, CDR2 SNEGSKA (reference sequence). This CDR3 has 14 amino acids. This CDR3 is CSASTDGTLYGYTF. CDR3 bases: TGCAGTGCTAGTACCGACGGGACCCTTTATGGCTACACCTTC.